By share, the clone carrying this TCR beta chain counts as medium-sized. Its cognate antigen is unknown. With V trimmed by 0 bases and J by 7 bases, 9 bases remained unmatched. Germline CDR1 and CDR2: DFQATT and SNEGSKA (reference sequence). The CDR3 contains 15 residues. This sample was included in a study of liver allograft versus peripheral blood T cells. Across the whole study: Transplanted livers held T cell receptor repertoires, and these were compared with repertoires in recipients' peripheral blood. Study conclusions and caveats: Peripheral blood repertoires reportedly differed from the T cell receptor repertoires found inside liver allografts.

TCRdb reprocessed the reads with MiXCR, giving one entry per CDR3 protein. The sample yields thousands of distinct CDR3 sequences, around 15% seen once. V usage is TRBV20-1 and J usage is TRBJ1-2, with 9 bases matching TRBD1. This sequence originates from a human patient who had a liver transplant. A subset of T cells may come from the graft donor. CDR3 sequence reads: CSAREGDRVRSGYTF. The CDR3 nucleotides are TGCAGTGCTAGAGAAGGGGACAGGGTAAGGAGTGGCTACACCTTC.